The clone carrying this TCR beta chain was counted at least ten times. The TCR beta CDR3 regions underwent amplification using RNA transcripts as the source. A first-round RT-PCR of the TCR CDR3 used the HTBI primer set. TCRdb fed the multiplex PCR reads into MiXCR, producing one record per CDR3 protein. The sample records 530,000 or so distinct CDR3 sequences, 15% to 20% being singletons. This specimen comes from a study of T cells in Graves' hyperthyroidism and ophthalmopathy. V lost 3 bases and J lost 0, with 8 bases in between. The length of the CDR3 is 14 residues. Investigators excluded patients with uncontrolled infection, other autoimmune disease, pregnancy or lactation.

This TCR was recovered from a young woman with Graves' ophthalmopathy. The sequenced sample was blood. V and J are TRBV12-3 or TRBV12-4 and TRBJ2-5; the D is unclear. CDR3 region: CASSFSGHQETQYF. In DNA, the CDR3 is TGTGCCAGCAGTTTTTCTGGACACCAAGAGACCCAGTACTTC.